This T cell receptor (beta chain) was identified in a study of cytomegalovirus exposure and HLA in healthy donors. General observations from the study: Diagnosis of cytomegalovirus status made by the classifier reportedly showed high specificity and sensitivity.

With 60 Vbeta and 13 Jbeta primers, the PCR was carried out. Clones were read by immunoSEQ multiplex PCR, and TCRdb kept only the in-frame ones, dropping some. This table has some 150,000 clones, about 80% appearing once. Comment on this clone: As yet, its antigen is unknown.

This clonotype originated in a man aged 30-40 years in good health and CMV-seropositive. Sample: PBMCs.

The CDR3 region is CSVERDRLRNEQFF. The DNA of the CDR3 is TGCAGCGTTGAAAGGGACAGGTTAAGAAATGAGCAGTTCTTC. The rearrangement uses TRBV29-1 and TRBJ2-1; 8 nucleotides match TRBD1. The CDR3 extends over 14 amino acids. V lost 2 bases, J lost 7 bases, and 7 bases stayed unmatched. The germline V gene encodes CDR1 SQVTM and CDR2 ANQGSEA.